There are many counts of the clone carrying this T cell receptor (beta chain). Authors' methods: Estimates of nucleated cell counts were drawn from the amplification of reference gene primers. Measured with immunoSEQ multiplex PCR; TCRdb has only the in-frame clones, and not every one. The V and J calls and clone size come from that table; D and trimming were worked out from the DNA. The sample has about 67,000 clones, just under 80% seen once; the top ten hold roughly 6.3%. This CDR3 is 11 amino acids long. The V and J ends lost 8 bases and 3 bases respectively, with 7 bases between them. Germline CDR1 reads MGHRA; CDR2 reads YSYEKL. This sample is drawn from a study of blood T cell repertoires in COVID-19.

V usage is TRBV4-1 and J usage is TRBJ1-1; D is uncertain. Sequences were obtained from peripheral blood. The clonotype was recovered from a woman aged 55-70 years with acute or convalescent COVID-19. The CDR3 sequence: CASRRDTEAFF. DNA of the CDR3: TGCGCCAGCCGACGGGACACTGAAGCTTTCTTT.